The clone carrying this T cell receptor beta chain has just one count. Antigen specificity is unknown. This CDR3 region has 10 residues. The ends were cut back, 5 bases at V and 8 bases at J, with 6 bases in the middle. Germline V gene data show CDR1 as SNHLY and CDR2 as FYNNEI. This sample is part of a study of T cell repertoires in cytomegalovirus infection. Study overall: Well-studied HLA-B-restricted CMV epitopes were used in the study alongside recently identified HLA-C-restricted ones. A matching HLA type, together with CMV infection, was signaled by public TCR beta signatures. The study, taken as a whole, reports: There were HLA-C-restricted CMV-specific TCR beta clonotypes dominating the ex vivo response. CMV carriers with the relevant HLA were identified by cumulative public TCR beta family frequency.

TCRdb itself ran the reads through MiXCR, one entry per CDR3 protein. The sample lists 380,000 or so distinct CDR3 sequences, just under 35% occurring once. This clonotype was obtained from a human donor in good health (CMV status not recorded). Some clones in this sample may be carry-over from other donors' samples. The sample here was cultured PBMCs, taken from culture after CMV antigen stimulation. The chain links TRBV2 to TRBJ1-1; no clear D gene. This CDR3 reads CASSLGEAFF. CDR3 DNA sequence: TGTGCCAGCAGTTTAGGGGAAGCTTTCTTT. The full variable domain, its missing parts supplied by reference TRBV2 and TRBJ1-1, is EPEVTQTPSHQVTQMGQEVILRCVPISNHLYFYWYRQILGQKVEFLVSFYNNEISEKSEIFDDQFSVERPDGSNFTLKIRSTKLEDSAMYFCASSLGEAFFGQGTRLTVV.